This entry lists 20 T cell receptor beta chains sequenced from one sample in a study of T cell responses to AZD1222 COVID-19 vaccine. Sequencing was performed with immunoSEQ multiplex PCR; in TCRdb, only in-frame clones are kept and a portion is missing. The data show just under 90,000 clones, about 88% seen once. This sample comprised peripheral blood, obtained 28 days after the second AZD1222 dose. These receptors originate from an adult who received the AZD1222 COVID-19 vaccine.

This chain links TRBV9 with TRBJ1-2; the match to TRBD1 covers 8 bases. V lost 0 bases, J lost 8 bases, and 9 bases stayed unmatched. The CDR3 length is 15 residues. From germline, CDR1 is SGDLS and CDR2 YYNGEE. The CDR3 loop is CASSVVSQGAQGYTF. The DNA of the CDR3 is TGTGCCAGCAGCGTAGTATCCCAGGGGGCACAAGGCTACACCTTC.

The chain is built from TRBV2 and TRBJ1-2; weak D call: TRBD1 (5 bases). Trimming removed 5 bases from V and 8 bases from J, with 18 bases in between. The germline V gene encodes CDR1 SNHLY and CDR2 FYNNEI. This CDR3 spans 14 amino acids. The CDR3 protein is CASSQTGTLTGYTF. The CDR3 DNA reads TGTGCCAGCAGTCAGACCGGGACTCTCACCGGCTACACCTTC.

This chain connects TRBV4-2 to TRBJ2-7, with unresolved D. V was trimmed by 0 bases and J by 6 bases, leaving 12 bases between them. CDR1 and CDR2 from the germline V gene are LGHNA and YNFKEQ. The CDR3 extends over 14 amino acids. The CDR3 sequence: CASSQDLWAGEQYF. The CDR3, as DNA: TGTGCCAGCAGCCAAGATCTGTGGGCCGGCGAGCAGTACTTC.

This clone was counted between two and nine times. V gene TRBV28 combines with J gene TRBJ1-4, with 7 bases aligning to TRBD1. The CDR3 has 16 residues. V lost 1 base and J lost 2; bases outside the gene matches: 4. CDR1 and CDR2 (germline): MDHEN, SYDVKM. In DNA form, the CDR3 reads TGTGCCAGCAGTTTATTTCAGGGGGGTACTAATGAAAAACTGTTTTTT. Residues: CASSLFQGGTNEKLFF.

The chain is built from TRBV5-1 and TRBJ1-1; 8 bases line up with TRBD1. This CDR3 is 15 amino acids long. Germline CDR1 reads SGHRS; CDR2 reads YFSETQ. V lost 4 bases, J lost 1 base, and 6 bases stayed unmatched. CDR3 DNA: TGCGCCAGCAGCGTGACAACAGGGGGGAACACTGAAGCTTTCTTT. Protein sequence: CASSVTTGGNTEAFF.

V usage is TRBV6-5 and J usage is TRBJ2-1; perhaps TRBD2 as D (6 bases). The CDR3 sequence is 14 residues long. The germline V gene has CDR1 MNHEY and CDR2 SVGAGI. The V end lost 5 bases, the J end lost 4 bases, and 12 bases lay between the germline ends. The CDR3 nucleotides read TGTGCCAGCAGTCAATCGGGAGATTACAATGAGCAGTTCTTC. This sequence encodes CASSQSGDYNEQFF.

This sequence joins TRBV28 and TRBJ2-4; weak D call: TRBD2 (5 bases). The V end was cut by 5 bases, the J end by 1 base, with 12 bases between. Germline V gene sequence: CDR1 MDHEN, CDR2 SYDVKM. The CDR3 runs 15 residues. The CDR3 reads CASSRDKRAKNIQYF. CDR3 DNA sequence: TGTGCCAGCAGTCGCGATAAGCGGGCCAAAAACATTCAGTACTTC.

This chain links TRBV15 with TRBJ1-5; 7 nucleotides agree with TRBD1. The CDR3 has 14 amino acids. Per the germline V gene, CDR1 is LNHNV and CDR2 is YYDKDF (reference sequence). V trimming: 0 bases; J trimming: 7 bases; junction bases outside the gene matches: 3. CDR3 residues: CATSRETGIQPQHF. CDR3 bases: TGTGCCACCAGCAGAGAGACAGGGATACAGCCCCAGCATTTT.

This rearrangement joins TRBV6-5 to TRBJ1-1, with no clear D. Trimming removed 5 bases at V and 1 base at J, with 11 bases between. The germline V gene encodes CDR1 MNHEY and CDR2 SVGAGI. CDR3 length equals 14 residues. CDR3 sequence (DNA): TGTGCCAGCAGTAGGTACACCAAGAACACTGAAGCTTTCTTT. Translated: CASSRYTKNTEAFF.

The chain combines TRBV19 with TRBJ2-3; D gene ambiguous. From germline, CDR1 is LNHDA and CDR2 SQIVND (reference sequence). This CDR3 has 14 amino acids. V was pared by 5 bases and J by 4 bases, with 13 bases between. This chain's CDR3 is CASSPLLSADTQYF. The DNA for the CDR3 is TGTGCCAGTAGTCCCCTTTTAAGCGCAGATACGCAGTATTTT.

In DNA form, the CDR3 reads TGTGCCTGGAGTCACCTGGATGGATACGAGCAGTACTTC. Its protein is CAWSHLDGYEQYF. V gene TRBV30 combines with J gene TRBJ2-7; no clear D. Germline-derived CDR1 and CDR2 are GTSNPN and SVGIG (reference sequence). The CDR3 is made up of 13 amino acids. Between the trimmed V and J ends, which lost 2 bases and 4 bases, there was a span of 12 bases.

V and J are TRBV5-1 and TRBJ2-1, with D perhaps matching TRBD2 (5 bases). The germline CDR1 and CDR2 sequences are SGHRS and YFSETQ. The CDR3 is 13 residues long. Between the trimmed V and J ends, which lost 4 bases and 8 bases, there was a span of 13 bases. The CDR3 DNA reads as TGCGCCAGCAGCCCGGTCCGGGGAGATGAGCAGTTCTTC. This translates into CASSPVRGDEQFF.

CDR3 sequence: CASSWGWGAVNEQFF. The CDR3 nucleotides are TGCGCCAGCAGCTGGGGCTGGGGGGCCGTAAATGAGCAGTTCTTC. The chain recombines TRBV5-1 with TRBJ2-1, with D possibly being TRBD1 or TRBD2 (6 bases each). Deletions cut 3 bases from V and 7 bases from J, with 17 bases between. Germline V gene lookup returns CDR1 SGHRS and CDR2 YFSETQ. This CDR3 comprises 15 residues.

CDR3 region: CASQYGFNYGYTF. DNA of the CDR3: TGTGCCAGCCAATACGGATTTAACTATGGCTACACCTTC. The gene calls are TRBV28 and TRBJ1-2; D is undetermined. CDR1 is MDHEN, CDR2 SYDVKM, per germline. CDR3 length: 13 residues. Trimming stripped 8 bases from V and 1 base from J, with 11 bases between.

This chain uses TRBV7-2 with TRBJ1-2; 7 nucleotides match TRBD1. This CDR3 is 16 amino acids long. After removal of 4 bases from V and 3 bases from J, the junction contained 11 bases not matched to a gene. The germline CDR1 and CDR2 sequences are SGHTA and FQGNSA. The CDR3 sequence: CASSSRTGRGDYGYTF. CDR3 bases: TGTGCCAGCAGCTCCCGGACAGGTCGAGGGGACTATGGCTACACCTTC.

The genes are TRBV5-4 and TRBJ2-3, with a tentative D call TRBD1 (5 bases). CDR3 length: 15 amino acids. Trimming left V 10 bases short and J 4 bases short, with 22 bases between. Germline CDR1 is SGHNT and CDR2 is YYREEE (reference sequence). CDR3 residues: CAYLGHPRSPDTQYF. The CDR3 nucleotides are TGTGCCTACCTCGGACACCCTCGTTCGCCAGATACGCAGTATTTT.

The rearrangement joins TRBV18 to TRBJ1-1; no firm D call. Trimming removed 3 bases from V and 6 bases from J, with 5 bases in between. This CDR3 is 11 amino acids long. Germline assignment: CDR1 KGHSH and CDR2 LQKENI. CDR3 in amino acids: CASSPDAEAFF. The CDR3 DNA is TGTGCCAGCTCACCGGACGCTGAAGCTTTCTTT.

This clone was picked up one time. The chain joins TRBV19 to TRBJ2-7; TRBD1 might be the D (6 bases). CDR1 LNHDA and CDR2 SQIVND come from the germline V gene (reference sequence). The CDR3 is 14 residues long. Trimming cost V 4 bases and J 0 bases, with 10 bases left between them. The CDR3 sequence: CASSRTAGSYEQYF. CDR3 sequence (DNA): TGTGCCAGTAGTAGGACAGCAGGCTCCTACGAGCAGTACTTC.

The chain carries TRBV7-2 and TRBJ2-2; possible D gene TRBD1, 6 bases. V shed 5 bases and J shed 1 base, with 14 bases lying between them. The germline V gene has CDR1 SGHTA and CDR2 FQGNSA. There are 16 residues in the CDR3. The CDR3 spells CASSKKNRVNTGELFF. Written as DNA, the CDR3 is TGTGCCAGCAGCAAAAAAAACAGGGTGAACACCGGGGAGCTGTTTTTT.

The genes are TRBV3-1 (or the pseudogene TRBV3-2) and TRBJ1-1; D gene ambiguous. Looked up from germline, CDR1 is LGHDT and CDR2 is YNNKEL (reference sequence). V lost 3 bases, J lost 4 bases, and 9 bases lay in between. This CDR3 comprises 13 residues. The CDR3 here is CASSQGRGTEAFF. In DNA form, the CDR3 reads TGTGCCAGCAGCCAGGGTAGAGGCACTGAAGCTTTCTTT.